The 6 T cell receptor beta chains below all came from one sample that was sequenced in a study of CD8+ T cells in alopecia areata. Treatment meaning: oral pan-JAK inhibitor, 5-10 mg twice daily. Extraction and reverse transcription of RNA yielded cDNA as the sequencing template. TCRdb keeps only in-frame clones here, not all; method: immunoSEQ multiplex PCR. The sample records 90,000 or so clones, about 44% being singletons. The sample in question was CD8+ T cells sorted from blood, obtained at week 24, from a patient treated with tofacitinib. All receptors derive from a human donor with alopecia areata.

The CDR3 region is CASSLSSGDMKTQYF. The CDR3 DNA sequence: TGTGCCAGCAGTTTATCGTCAGGGGATATGAAGACCCAGTACTTC. The chain employs TRBV27 and TRBJ2-5; tentatively, D is TRBD1 (6 bases). Per germline, CDR1 MNHEY and CDR2 SMNVEV (reference sequence). V dropped 0 bases and J dropped 6 bases, with 14 bases sitting between them. The CDR3 consists of 15 residues.

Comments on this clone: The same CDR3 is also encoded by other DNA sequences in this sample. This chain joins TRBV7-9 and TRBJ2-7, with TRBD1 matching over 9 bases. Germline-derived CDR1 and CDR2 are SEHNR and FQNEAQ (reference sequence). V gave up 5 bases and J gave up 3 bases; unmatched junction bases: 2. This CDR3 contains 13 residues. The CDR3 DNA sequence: TGTGCCAGCAGCCCGACAGGGGGCTACGAGCAGTACTTC. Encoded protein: CASSPTGGYEQYF.

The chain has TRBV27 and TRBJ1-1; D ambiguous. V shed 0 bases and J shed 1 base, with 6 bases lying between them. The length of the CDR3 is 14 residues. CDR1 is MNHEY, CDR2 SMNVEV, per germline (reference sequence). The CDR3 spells CASSLSGGNTEAFF. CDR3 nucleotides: TGTGCCAGCAGTTTATCCGGAGGGAACACTGAAGCTTTCTTT.

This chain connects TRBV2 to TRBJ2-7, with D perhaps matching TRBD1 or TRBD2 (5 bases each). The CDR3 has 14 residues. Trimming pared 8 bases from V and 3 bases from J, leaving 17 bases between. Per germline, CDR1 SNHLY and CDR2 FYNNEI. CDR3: CASVTGTGRYEQYF. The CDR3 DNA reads TGTGCCAGCGTCACCGGGACGGGACGCTACGAGCAGTACTTC.

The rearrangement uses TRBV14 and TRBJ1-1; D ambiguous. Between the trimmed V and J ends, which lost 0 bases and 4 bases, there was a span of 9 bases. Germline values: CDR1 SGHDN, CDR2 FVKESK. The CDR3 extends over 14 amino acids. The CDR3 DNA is TGTGCCAGCAGCCAAGATTACATGGCCACTGAAGCTTTCTTT. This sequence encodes CASSQDYMATEAFF.

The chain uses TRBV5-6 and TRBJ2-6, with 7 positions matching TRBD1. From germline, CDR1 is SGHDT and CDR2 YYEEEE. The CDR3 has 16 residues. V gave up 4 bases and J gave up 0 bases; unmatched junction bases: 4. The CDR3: CASSRGTASGANVLTF. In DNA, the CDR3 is TGTGCCAGCAGCCGAGGGACAGCCTCTGGGGCCAACGTCCTGACTTTC.